The present T cell receptor beta chain was sequenced within a study of cytotoxic CD8 clonotypes in ibrutinib-treated CLL. Details on this clone: Its antigen is not known.

Germline V CDR1 and CDR2: MNHEY, SMNVEV (reference sequence). This CDR3 region has 12 residues. V was pared by 1 base and J by 6 bases, with 5 bases between. Study observations and caveats: Few clonotypes were public, and these shrank or held steady under treatment. A rise in clonality was seen at ibrutinib response, and a fall back toward baseline was seen at progression.

The planned depth of sequencing spanned 1 in 200,000 to 1 in 1 million T cells. TCRdb's table, derived via immunoSEQ multiplex PCR, lists solely in-frame clones and lacks some. Here the sample spans around 140,000 clones, about 80% being singletons. This sequence joins TRBV27 and TRBJ2-3; D unresolved. The sequence derives from a human donor with chronic lymphocytic leukemia. The specimen was PBMCs, collected after 24 months of ibrutinib treatment. CDR3 DNA sequence: TGTGCCAGCAGTTTATTGGGGGATACGCAGTATTTT. Translation gives CASSLLGDTQYF.